The 17 T cell receptor beta chains given below trace back to one sample, sequenced in a study of blood T cell repertoires in COVID-19. Assay: immunoSEQ multiplex PCR; the TCRdb copy retains only in-frame clones and omits some. In the table there are 290,000 or so clones, roughly nine tenths of which are singletons. Sequencing was performed on peripheral blood. Receptor source: a woman aged 30 to 39 with COVID-19, enrolled during active disease.

V is TRBV11-2 and J is TRBJ1-2, with TRBD1 as a possible D gene (6 bases). Germline V CDR1 and CDR2: SGHAT, FQNNGV. This CDR3 comprises 16 residues. The ends were cut back, 5 bases at V and 6 bases at J, with 22 bases in the middle. CDR3 nucleotide sequence: TGTGCCAGCAGCCACGAAGGTGGGGGCTGGTATGATGGCTACACCTTC. Translating gives CASSHEGGGWYDGYTF.

The V and J genes are TRBV7-8 and TRBJ2-7; tentatively, D is TRBD2 (6 bases). V lost 2 bases and J lost 2, with 16 bases in between. CDR1 is SGHVS and CDR2 is FQNEAQ in the germline V gene. The CDR3 covers 16 residues. The CDR3 loop is CASSLRRLANTYEQYF. For the CDR3, the DNA is TGTGCCAGCAGCTTACGTCGGCTAGCGAATACCTACGAGCAGTACTTC.

This chain joins TRBV28 and TRBJ1-6; no firm D call. V was trimmed by 5 bases and J by 13 bases, leaving 18 bases between them. The CDR3 extends over 14 amino acids. CDR1 and CDR2 from the germline V gene are MDHEN and SYDVKM. In DNA form, the CDR3 reads TGTGCCAGCAGTCCCGGAGGAGCCGCGAAGCCCCTCCACTTT. It encodes CASSPGGAAKPLHF.

This rearrangement joins TRBV19 to TRBJ1-6, with 8 nucleotides matching TRBD1. The length of the CDR3 is 15 residues. V gave up 5 bases and J gave up 7 bases; unmatched junction bases: 7. Germline assignment: CDR1 LNHDA and CDR2 SQIVND (reference sequence). CDR3 bases: TGTGCCAGTAGTGACAGGGGTTATGTCAATTCACCCCTCCACTTT. It specifies CASSDRGYVNSPLHF.

The V and J genes are TRBV24-1 and TRBJ1-1; TRBD1 is a possible D gene (6 bases). The V gene lost 3 bases and the J gene lost 10 bases, with 8 bases spanning the gap. The CDR3 consists of 11 residues. Looked up from germline, CDR1 is KGHDR and CDR2 is SFDVKD. This chain's CDR3 is CATSDGTIAFF. CDR3 DNA sequence: TGTGCCACCAGTGATGGGACAATAGCTTTCTTT.

The V and J genes are TRBV24-1 and TRBJ2-2; D perhaps matches TRBD1 (6 bases). Trimming removed 7 bases from V and 6 bases from J, with 17 bases in between. Germline CDR1 KGHDR, CDR2 SFDVKD. The CDR3 contains 15 residues. CDR3: CATRAFQGSAGELFF. Written as DNA, the CDR3 is TGTGCCACCAGAGCATTTCAGGGGTCAGCCGGGGAGCTGTTTTTT.

The rearrangement uses TRBV5-6 and TRBJ1-2; TRBD1 matches 7 bases. CDR1 is SGHDT and CDR2 is YYEEEE in the germline V gene. The CDR3 consists of 16 residues. The V and J ends lost 0 bases and 5 bases, in that order; junction bases with no gene match: 10. The CDR3 sequence: CASSLAEGTENYGYTF. CDR3 bases: TGTGCCAGCAGCTTGGCGGAAGGGACAGAGAATTATGGCTACACCTTC.

The chain has TRBV5-1 and TRBJ2-1, with TRBD2 as a possible D gene (7 bases). V gave up 4 bases and J gave up 0 bases, with 14 bases separating them. The CDR3 contains 16 residues. Germline-derived CDR1 and CDR2 are SGHRS and YFSETQ. DNA for the CDR3: TGCGCCAGCAGCCCGGGGGGCGGGAGCTCCTACAATGAGCAGTTCTTC. It specifies CASSPGGGSSYNEQFF. Drawing the rest from reference TRBV5-1 and TRBJ2-1, the complete variable domain is KAGVTQTPRYLIKTRGQQVTLSCSPISGHRSVSWYQQTPGQGLQFLFEYFSETQRNKGNFPGRFSGRQFSNSRSEMNVSTLELGDSALYLCASSPGGGSSYNEQFFGPGTRLTVL.

The sample holds one count of this clone. V is TRBV6-6 and J is TRBJ1-2, with TRBD1 as a possible D gene (6 bases). Trimming pared 5 bases from V and 6 bases from J, leaving 13 bases between. The germline gives CDR1 MNHNY, CDR2 SVGAGI (reference sequence). This CDR3 has 13 residues. The DNA of the CDR3 is TGTGCCAGCAGTCGCTGGGACACAGATGGCTACACCTTC. It translates to CASSRWDTDGYTF.

The J gene is TRBJ1-1, the V gene TRBV11-1; 8 nucleotides line up with TRBD1. The CDR3 totals 13 residues. Trimming took 5 bases from V and 5 from J; bases not matched to a gene: 4. The germline CDR1 and CDR2 sequences are SGHAT and FQDESV (reference sequence). CDR3 bases: TGTGCCAGCAGCCCCAGGGGGCGTACTGAAGCTTTCTTT. Protein sequence: CASSPRGRTEAFF.

V and J are TRBV5-4 and TRBJ2-5; perhaps TRBD1 as D (5 bases). Trimming left V 2 bases short and J 5 bases short, with 10 bases between. This CDR3 comprises 13 residues. Looked up from germline, CDR1 is SGHNT and CDR2 is YYREEE (reference sequence). The CDR3 is CASSLQDRETQYF. In nucleotides, the CDR3 is TGTGCCAGCAGCTTACAGGATCGGGAGACCCAGTACTTC.

This clone was detected only once. The rearrangement uses TRBV10-3 and TRBJ1-6; TRBD1 is a possible D gene (6 bases). V lost 2 bases, J lost 12 bases, and 11 bases lay in between. The CDR3 has 13 amino acids. Germline CDR1 reads ENHRY; CDR2 reads SYGVKD. The CDR3 nucleotides are TGTGCCATCAGTGAGGGGTCGGGACAACCCCTCCACTTT. Residues: CAISEGSGQPLHF.

V usage is TRBV6-5 and J usage is TRBJ1-2, with 7 bases that match TRBD1. In germline, CDR1 is MNHEY, CDR2 SVGAGI. The length of the CDR3 is 15 residues. Trimming cost V 4 bases and J 0 bases; bases outside gene matches: 5. The CDR3 bases are TGTGCCAGCAGTTCAGGACAGGCACCTAACTATGGCTACACCTTC. It is translated as CASSSGQAPNYGYTF.

J is TRBJ1-1 and V is TRBV29-1, with TRBD1 matching 8 bases. Germline CDR1 reads SQVTM; CDR2 reads ANQGSEA. Trimming removed 2 bases from V and 6 bases from J; junction bases left unmatched: 17. There are 17 residues in the CDR3. The CDR3 DNA sequence: TGCAGCGTTGAAACCCGGACAGGGTCGGGATTGGTTGCTGAAGCTTTCTTT. Residues: CSVETRTGSGLVAEAFF.

The chain carries TRBV23-1 and TRBJ1-1; D unclear. TRBV23-1 is an open reading frame, and its role is uncertain. This CDR3 comprises 14 residues. Between the trimmed V and J ends, which lost 5 bases and 5 bases, there was a span of 15 bases. The CDR3, as DNA: TGCGCCAGCAGTTATAGGGTGGGAGGGACTGAAGCTTTCTTT. Translating gives CASSYRVGGTEAFF.

V is TRBV7-6 and J is TRBJ2-7; TRBD2 agrees at 10 bases. V was clipped by 5 bases and J by 1 base; unmatched bases: 5. CDR3 length equals 15 residues. CDR1 and CDR2 from the germline V gene are SGHVS and FNYEAQ. CDR3 DNA: TGTGCCAGCAGCGCCGGGACTAGCGAATCCTACGAGCAGTACTTC. It translates to CASSAGTSESYEQYF.

This clone appeared a single time. The V call is TRBV7-9, the J call TRBJ2-1; D unclear. V was trimmed by 1 base and J by 2 bases, leaving 9 bases between them. The CDR3 has 15 amino acids. Germline CDR1 and CDR2: SEHNR and FQNEAQ (reference sequence). CDR3 in amino acids: CASSLDPIPYNEQFF. The CDR3 DNA is TGTGCCAGCAGCTTAGATCCAATCCCCTACAATGAGCAGTTCTTC.